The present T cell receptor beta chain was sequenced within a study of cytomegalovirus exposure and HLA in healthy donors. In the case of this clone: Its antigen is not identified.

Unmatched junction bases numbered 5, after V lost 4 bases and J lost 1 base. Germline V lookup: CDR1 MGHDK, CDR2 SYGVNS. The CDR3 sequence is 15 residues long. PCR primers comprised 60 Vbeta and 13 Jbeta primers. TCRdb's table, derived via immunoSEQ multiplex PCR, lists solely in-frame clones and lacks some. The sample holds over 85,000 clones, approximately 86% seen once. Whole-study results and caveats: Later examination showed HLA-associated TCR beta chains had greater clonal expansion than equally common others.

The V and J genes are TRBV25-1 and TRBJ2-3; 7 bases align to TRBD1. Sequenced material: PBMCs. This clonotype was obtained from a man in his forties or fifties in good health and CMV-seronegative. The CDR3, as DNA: TGTGCCAGCAGTGCTACAGGGGCTGGCACAGATACGCAGTATTTT. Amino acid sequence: CASSATGAGTDTQYF.